This T cell receptor beta chain was retrieved from a study of shared clonotypes between healthy human individuals. Study-wide findings and caveats: Generally, naive subsets came out with larger estimated richness than memory subsets. Shared clonotypes: 4.5% to 6% naive CD4, roughly 4% naive CD8, 2.3% memory CD4, 0.4% memory CD8.

As originally analysed: ImmunoSEQ junction-only sequences lacked quality scores, so their filtering differed. This table comes from immunoSEQ multiplex PCR, and its TCRdb copy is limited to in-frame clones, with some not included. The D gene and trimming were derived from the DNA, and the V and J assignments and clone size from that table. The sample lists about 660,000 clones, approximately 79% occurring once. CDR3 length equals 16 residues. The V gene's germline CDR1 is SGHRS and CDR2 YFSETQ. V trimming: 3 bases; J trimming: 0 bases; junction bases outside the gene matches: 9. The study separated CD4+ cells into CD45RA+ naive and CD45RA-negative memory subsets. This clone came up a few times. Its antigen is unidentified.

The chain joins TRBV5-1 to TRBJ2-7; 7 bases are a match to TRBD2. The sequenced sample consisted of memory CD4+ T cells sorted from blood. Subset denoted: CD45RA-negative fraction. This receptor was identified in a woman in her twenties or thirties in good health. For the CDR3, the DNA is TGCGCCAGCAGCTGGGGGGAGGGCCTGAGCTCCTACGAGCAGTACTTC. Residues: CASSWGEGLSSYEQYF. Supplemented by reference TRBV5-1 and TRBJ2-7, the full variable domain reads KAGVTQTPRYLIKTRGQQVTLSCSPISGHRSVSWYQQTPGQGLQFLFEYFSETQRNKGNFPGRFSGRQFSNSRSEMNVSTLELGDSALYLCASSWGEGLSSYEQYFGPGTRLTVT.